This T cell receptor beta chain appears in the sequencing data of a study of siplizumab effects on memory and regulatory T cells. Some clones are missing from TCRdb's copy, which holds only in-frame ones; the method was immunoSEQ multiplex PCR. The sample carries roughly 56,000 clones, more than 80% recorded once. Sequencing was done on a sample of CD8+ T cells sorted from blood. This receptor was taken from a human donor in good health.

The CDR3 DNA reads as TGTGCCAGCAGCATAGCGGGAGGGAGCTACGAGCAGTACTTC. Amino acid sequence: CASSIAGGSYEQYF. The rearrangement links TRBV13 to TRBJ2-7, with TRBD2 identical over 11 bases. Germline CDR1 PRHDT, CDR2 FYEKMQ (reference sequence). This CDR3 region has 14 residues. V shed 5 bases and J 3 bases; nucleotides not matched to a gene: 3.